The 5 T cell receptor beta chains reported below all come from one sample, sequenced in a study of blood T cell repertoires in COVID-19 (dated by TCRdb to the early 2020s). Libraries came from the immunoSEQ multiplex PCR assay. This is the immuneACCESS table as TCRdb keeps it, with only in-frame sequences that have V and J called. A part of the clones is gone; compared with another copy, unresolved V genes explain less than half, and the rest is unexplained. Here the sample has about 79,000 clones; approximately 90% occur a single time. Around 14% of the sample goes to the ten largest clones. Sequencing used peripheral blood. Receptors were obtained from a man aged 65-85 years with active or convalescent COVID-19.

The chain couples TRBV7-9 to TRBJ2-1; TRBD2 agrees at 7 bases. Germline V gene lookup returns CDR1 SEHNR and CDR2 FQNEAQ (reference sequence). Trimming took 5 bases from V and 1 from J; bases not matched to a gene: 5. The CDR3 is made up of 15 amino acids. This CDR3 is CASSPGGGSYNEQFF. The DNA of the CDR3 is TGTGCCAGCAGCCCAGGCGGGGGTTCCTACAATGAGCAGTTCTTC.

Here the CDR3 reads CASSSGQGSYGYTF. The CDR3 nucleotides are TGTGCCAGCAGTTCGGGACAGGGAAGCTATGGCTACACCTTC. This rearrangement joins TRBV28 to TRBJ1-2; 9 bases map to TRBD1. Germline-derived CDR1 and CDR2 are MDHEN and SYDVKM. This CDR3 is 14 amino acids long. Trimming at V came to 4 bases and at J to 4 bases, leaving 4 bases not matched to a gene.

The chain joins TRBV7-6 to TRBJ1-5, with D unclear. The CDR3 is 15 residues long. The V and J ends lost 5 bases and 0 bases respectively, with 11 bases between them. CDR1 and CDR2 from the germline V gene are SGHVS and FNYEAQ. The CDR3 nucleotides read TGTGCCAGCAGCCCGCAAAGAGATAGCAATCAGCCCCAGCATTTT. It codes for CASSPQRDSNQPQHF.

This clone was found once. The chain combines TRBV30 with TRBJ2-6; TRBD1 is a possible D gene (5 bases). V lost 2 bases to trimming and J lost 0 bases, with 8 bases between them. The CDR3 covers 15 residues. Germline CDR1 is GTSNPN and CDR2 is SVGIG (reference sequence). The CDR3, as DNA: TGTGCCTGGAGTCAGGGATTCTCTGGGGCCAACGTCCTGACTTTC. Residues: CAWSQGFSGANVLTF.

The chain is built from TRBV6-2 or TRBV6-3 and TRBJ2-1; 14 bases line up with TRBD2. The CDR3 has 17 residues. Trimming at V came to 5 bases and at J to 4 bases, leaving 7 bases not matched to a gene. Germline CDR1 is MNHEY and CDR2 is SVGEGT. CDR3 amino acids: CASSKRTSGRLYNEQFF. The CDR3, as DNA: TGTGCCAGCAGTAAACGGACTAGCGGGAGGCTTTACAATGAGCAGTTCTTC.